These 5 T cell receptor beta chains originate from one sample sequenced in a study of identical twins. A single record per CDR3 protein comes from TCRdb applying MiXCR to the 5' RACE reads. Among 1.5 million to 2 million distinct CDR3 sequences listed, around a third were seen once. Sequencing used cord blood. The receptor source for this set is a newborn girl in good health.

As to this clonotype: A read error may be the cause here, since a much bigger clone is one base away. V and J are TRBV29-1 and TRBJ2-1; 9 bases fit TRBD2. The CDR3 length is 15 residues. V dropped 0 bases and J dropped 0; count of bases not matched to a gene: 0. Germline assignment: CDR1 SQVTM and CDR2 ANQGSEA. For the CDR3, the DNA is TGCAGCGTTGAAGAGCGGGGGGGCTCCTACAATGAGCAGTTCTTC. Its protein product is CSVEERGGSYNEQFF.

The rearrangement uses TRBV20-1 and TRBJ1-1; TRBD1 matches at 8 bases. The CDR3 covers 11 residues. Germline CDR1 DFQATT, CDR2 SNEGSKA (reference sequence). The CDR3 here is CNTDRDTEAFF. In DNA form, the CDR3 reads TGCAACACGGACAGGGACACTGAAGCTTTCTTT.

This chain uses TRBV6-1 with TRBJ1-1; D is unclear. Trimming removed 4 bases from V and 3 bases from J, with 9 bases in between. This CDR3 comprises 13 residues. Germline V CDR1 and CDR2: MNHNS, SASEGT. The CDR3 DNA is TGTGCCAGCAGTGTAACAACCTACACTGAAGCTTTCTTT. Its protein is CASSVTTYTEAFF.

This chain joins TRBV7-8 and TRBJ2-5; D perhaps matches TRBD1 (6 bases). This CDR3 has 14 residues. V was clipped by 4 bases and J by 11 bases, with 20 bases between them. Germline V gene sequence: CDR1 SGHVS, CDR2 FQNEAQ. CDR3 sequence reads: CASSWDNAYNEQYF. CDR3 bases: TGTGCCAGCAGCTGGGACAACGCCTACAATGAGCAGTACTTC.

CDR3 amino acids: CASSPVGKGYEQYF. The CDR3 DNA sequence: TGTGCCAGCTCACCAGTAGGCAAGGGCTACGAGCAGTACTTC. The chain employs TRBV18 and TRBJ2-4; D not resolved. The DNA matches TRBJ2-7 better at its end, which makes the J call doubtful. Germline V gives CDR1 KGHSH, CDR2 LQKENI. This CDR3 is 14 amino acids long.